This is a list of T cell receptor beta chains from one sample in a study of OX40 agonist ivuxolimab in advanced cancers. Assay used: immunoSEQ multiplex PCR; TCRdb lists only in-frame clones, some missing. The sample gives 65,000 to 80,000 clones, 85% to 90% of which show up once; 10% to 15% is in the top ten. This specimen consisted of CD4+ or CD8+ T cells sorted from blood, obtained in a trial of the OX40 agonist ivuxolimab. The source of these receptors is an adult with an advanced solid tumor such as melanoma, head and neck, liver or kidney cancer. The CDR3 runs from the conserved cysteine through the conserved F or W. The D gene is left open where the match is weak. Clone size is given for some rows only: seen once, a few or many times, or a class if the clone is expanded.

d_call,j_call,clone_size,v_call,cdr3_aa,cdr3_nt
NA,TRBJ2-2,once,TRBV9,CASSVEGGGPTGELFF,TGTGCCAGCAGCGTAGAAGGTGGAGGACCCACCGGGGAGCTGTTTTTT
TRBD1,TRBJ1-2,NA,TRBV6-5,CASSASGTGAYGYTF,TGTGCCAGCAGTGCGTCCGGGACAGGGGCTTATGGCTACACCTTC
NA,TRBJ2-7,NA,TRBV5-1,CASSEGSTYEQYF,TGCGCCAGCAGCGAAGGGTCCACCTACGAGCAGTACTTC
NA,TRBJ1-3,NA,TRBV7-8,CASSFLRRGRIGNTIYF,TGTGCCAGCAGCTTCCTCCGCCGGGGGAGGATTGGAAACACCATATATTTT
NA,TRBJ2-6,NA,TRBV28,CASRRSRDSGANVLTF,TGTGCCAGCAGACGTTCCAGGGACTCTGGGGCCAACGTCCTGACTTTC
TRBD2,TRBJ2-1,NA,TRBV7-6,CASSWTSGSYNEQFF,TGTGCCAGCAGCTGGACTAGCGGCTCCTACAATGAGCAGTTCTTC
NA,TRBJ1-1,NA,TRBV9,CASSHLNTEAFF,TGTGCCAGCAGCCATCTGAACACTGAAGCTTTCTTT
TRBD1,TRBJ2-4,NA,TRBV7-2,CASSFLGQGNIQYF,TGTGCCAGCAGCTTCCTAGGACAGGGAAACATTCAGTACTTC
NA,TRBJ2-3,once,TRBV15,CATQNHDDTQYF,TGTGCCACCCAGAATCATGATGATACGCAGTATTTT
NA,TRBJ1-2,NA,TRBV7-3,CASSETGAMGYTF,TGTGCCAGCAGCGAAACGGGGGCGATGGGCTACACCTTC
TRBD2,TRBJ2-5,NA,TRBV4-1,CASSLGLATGETQYF,TGCGCCAGCAGCCTTGGACTAGCAACGGGCGAGACCCAGTACTTC
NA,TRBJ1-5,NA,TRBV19,CASSLRQDYSNQPQHF,TGTGCCAGTAGTCTAAGACAGGACTATAGCAATCAGCCCCAGCATTTT
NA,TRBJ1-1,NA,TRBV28,CASSLLYEAFF,TGTGCCAGCAGTTTATTGTATGAAGCTTTCTTT
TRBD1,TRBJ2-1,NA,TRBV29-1,CSVLSGQGHYNEQFF,TGCAGCGTTTTGTCCGGACAGGGGCATTACAATGAGCAGTTCTTC
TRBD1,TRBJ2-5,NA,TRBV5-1,CASSPGDRGWETQYF,TGCGCCAGCAGCCCCGGGGACAGGGGTTGGGAGACCCAGTACTTC
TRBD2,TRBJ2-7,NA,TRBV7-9,CASSLGQRDSYEQYF,TGTGCCAGCAGCCTCGGGCAGCGGGACTCCTACGAGCAGTACTTC
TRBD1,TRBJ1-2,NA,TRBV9,CASQAGGPGYGYTF,TGTGCCAGCCAAGCAGGGGGCCCGGGCTATGGCTACACCTTC
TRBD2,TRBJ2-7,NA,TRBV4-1,CASSQAGGPSYEQYF,TGCGCCAGCAGCCAAGCGGGAGGCCCCTCCTACGAGCAGTACTTC
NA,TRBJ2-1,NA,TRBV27,CASSRRGSGNEQFF,TGTGCCAGCAGTCGGAGGGGGAGCGGGAATGAGCAGTTCTTC
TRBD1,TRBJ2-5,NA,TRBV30,CAWSGQGGETQYF,TGTGCCTGGAGTGGACAGGGGGGCGAGACCCAGTACTTC
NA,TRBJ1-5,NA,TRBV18,CASSPERIVYSNQPQHF,TGTGCCAGCTCACCAGAGCGGATAGTCTATAGCAATCAGCCCCAGCATTTT
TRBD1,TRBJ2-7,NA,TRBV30,CAWSVGGAAYEQYF,TGTGCCTGGAGTGTAGGGGGCGCGGCCTACGAGCAGTACTTC
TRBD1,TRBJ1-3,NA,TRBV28,CASSPPDRVGGNTIYF,TGTGCCAGCAGTCCTCCAGACAGGGTGGGAGGAAACACCATATATTTT
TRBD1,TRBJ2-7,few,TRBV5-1,CASSLGSQGALEQYF,TGCGCCAGCAGCTTGGGGAGCCAGGGGGCGCTTGAGCAGTACTTC
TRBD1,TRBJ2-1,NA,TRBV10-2,CASSHPGQGSNEQFF,TGCGCCAGCAGTCATCCGGGACAGGGATCCAATGAGCAGTTCTTC
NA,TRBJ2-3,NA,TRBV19,CASRDISTDTQYF,TGTGCCAGCCGGGACATTAGTACAGATACGCAGTATTTT
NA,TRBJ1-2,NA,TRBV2,CATRRQGRDYGYTF,TGTGCCACCCGGCGGCAGGGTAGGGACTATGGCTACACCTTC
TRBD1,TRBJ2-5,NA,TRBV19,CASSPRQGPRAETQYF,TGTGCCAGTAGTCCACGACAGGGCCCAAGGGCAGAGACCCAGTACTTC
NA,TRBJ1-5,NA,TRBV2,CASQVLKGNNQPQHF,TGTGCCAGCCAGGTACTGAAGGGTAACAATCAGCCCCAGCATTTT
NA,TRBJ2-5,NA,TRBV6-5,CASRPTGAWEETQYF,TGTGCCAGCCGCCCAACGGGAGCTTGGGAAGAGACCCAGTACTTC
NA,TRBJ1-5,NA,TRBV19,CASSTLILDGSNQPQHF,TGTGCCAGTAGTACCCTCATCCTCGACGGAAGCAATCAGCCCCAGCATTTT
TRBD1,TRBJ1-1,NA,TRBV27,CASSSIPWDRGGTEAFF,TGTGCCAGCAGTTCCATTCCCTGGGACAGGGGAGGCACTGAAGCTTTCTTT
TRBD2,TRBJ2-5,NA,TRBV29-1,CSVEDFSASGETQYF,TGCAGCGTTGAAGACTTCAGTGCTAGCGGGGAGACCCAGTACTTC
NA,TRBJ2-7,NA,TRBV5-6,CASSLGGSGYEQYF,TGTGCCAGCAGCTTGGGTGGTTCAGGCTACGAGCAGTACTTC
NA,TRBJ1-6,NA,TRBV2,CASGQDGNSPLHF,TGTGCCAGCGGTCAGGACGGCAATTCACCCCTCCACTTT
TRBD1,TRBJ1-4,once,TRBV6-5,CASRPGQGKKLFF,TGTGCCAGCAGGCCGGGACAGGGAAAAAAACTGTTTTTT
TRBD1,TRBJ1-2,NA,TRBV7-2,CASSLKWSRGIIDYGYTF,TGTGCCAGCAGCTTAAAATGGAGCAGGGGGATTATCGACTATGGCTACACCTTC
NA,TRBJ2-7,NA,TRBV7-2,CASSLVVAAYEQYF,TGTGCCAGCAGCTTAGTGGTAGCGGCCTACGAGCAGTACTTC
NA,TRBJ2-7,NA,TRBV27,CASDTAHEQYF,TGTGCCAGTGATACCGCCCACGAGCAGTACTTC
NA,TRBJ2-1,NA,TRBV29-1,CSAFVREGNEQFF,TGCAGCGCCTTTGTCAGAGAGGGGAATGAGCAGTTCTTC
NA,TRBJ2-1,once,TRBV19,CASSIFLRGEQFF,TGTGCCAGTAGTATTTTTTTACGAGGTGAGCAGTTCTTC
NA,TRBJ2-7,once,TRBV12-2,CASRSGTPSSYEQYF,TGTGCAAGTCGCTCTGGGACTCCAAGCTCCTACGAGCAGTACTTC
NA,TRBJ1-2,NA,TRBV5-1,CASSFRPWSGGYTF,TGCGCCAGCAGCTTCCGGCCTTGGAGCGGTGGCTACACCTTC
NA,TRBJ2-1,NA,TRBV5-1,CASSVTGPNAHNEQFF,TGCGCCAGCAGCGTAACCGGGCCTAACGCCCACAATGAGCAGTTCTTC
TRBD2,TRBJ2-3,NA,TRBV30,CAWSVLAGSTDTQYF,TGTGCCTGGAGTGTACTAGCGGGGAGCACAGATACGCAGTATTTT
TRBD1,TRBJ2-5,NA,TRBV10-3,CAIRAGTDQETQYF,TGTGCCATCAGAGCCGGGACAGATCAAGAGACCCAGTACTTC
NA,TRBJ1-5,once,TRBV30,CAWSPWGASNQPQHF,TGTGCCTGGAGTCCATGGGGGGCCTCCAATCAGCCCCAGCATTTT